This entry lists 20 T cell receptor beta chains sequenced from one sample in a study of CD8 T cells in Susac syndrome. Reverse transcription of roughly 0.5 to 1 ug RNA was carried out with random hexamers. TCRdb re-called the immunoSEQ multiplex PCR reads with MiXCR, one entry per CDR3 protein. The sample lists roughly 190,000 distinct CDR3 sequences; around 95% were seen once. Material: CD8+ T cells from PBMCs. These receptors were collected from a human donor with Susac syndrome.

This chain connects TRBV5-4 to TRBJ2-7, with 8 nucleotides matching TRBD2. CDR1 SGHNT and CDR2 YYREEE come from the germline V gene (reference sequence). The length of the CDR3 is 16 residues. Germline trimming cut 4 bases from V and 1 base from J; bases unmatched to any gene: 10. The CDR3 reads CASSLSLAGQSYEQYF. CDR3 DNA: TGTGCCAGCAGCCTCAGCTTAGCGGGGCAGTCCTACGAGCAGTACTTC.

The genes are TRBV20-1 and TRBJ2-2, with 9 nucleotides matching TRBD2. The CDR3 is made up of 15 amino acids. CDR1 is DFQATT and CDR2 is SNEGSKA in the germline V gene (reference sequence). The J segment lost 3 bases and the V segment lost 4 bases, leaving 6 bases of the junction unmatched. The CDR3 sequence: CSATLAGVYTGELFF. The CDR3 coding sequence is TGCAGTGCTACATTAGCGGGAGTATACACCGGGGAGCTGTTTTTT.

The gene calls are TRBV10-3 and TRBJ2-2; TRBD2 agrees at 7 bases. This CDR3 is 16 amino acids long. Germline lookup yields CDR1 ENHRY and CDR2 SYGVKD. V lost 3 bases and J lost 4; bases outside the gene matches: 8. The CDR3 reads CAISDPGVAGTGELFF. CDR3 DNA sequence: TGTGCCATCAGTGACCCCGGGGTAGCGGGCACCGGGGAGCTGTTTTTT.

V gene TRBV9 combines with J gene TRBJ1-5; D is perhaps TRBD1 (5 bases). The V gene's germline CDR1 is SGDLS and CDR2 YYNGEE. The V end was cut by 1 base, the J end by 1 base, with 6 bases between. This CDR3 is built from 14 residues. CDR3: CASSVWGSNQPQHF. The CDR3 DNA sequence: TGTGCCAGCAGCGTATGGGGGAGCAATCAGCCCCAGCATTTT. The whole variable domain, filled in from reference TRBV9 and TRBJ1-5, reads DSGVTQTPKHLITATGQRVTLRCSPRSGDLSVYWYQQSLDQGLQFLIQYYNGEERAKGNILERFSAQQFPDLHSELNLSSLELGDSALYFCASSVWGSNQPQHFGDGTRLSIL.

The chain carries TRBV20-1 and TRBJ2-2; D is unclear. Per germline, CDR1 DFQATT and CDR2 SNEGSKA (reference sequence). The CDR3 has 11 amino acids. V lost 4 bases and J 3 bases, leaving 3 bases between the germline ends. CDR3 loop: CSATHTGELFF. For the CDR3, the DNA is TGCAGTGCTACCCACACCGGGGAGCTGTTTTTT.

The chain has TRBV9 and TRBJ2-5, with D perhaps TRBD1 or TRBD2 (5 bases each). This CDR3 is 15 amino acids long. With 2 bases removed from V and 4 bases from J, the gap between germline ends came to 15 bases. Per the germline V gene, CDR1 is SGDLS and CDR2 is YYNGEE. The CDR3, as DNA: TGTGCCAGCAGCGTGGCCGGGACGCCGGTAGAGACCCAGTACTTC. Translated: CASSVAGTPVETQYF.

The V and J genes are TRBV20-1 and TRBJ2-1; either TRBD1 or TRBD2 may fit D (5 bases each). CDR3 length: 13 residues. Germline-derived CDR1 and CDR2 are DFQATT and SNEGSKA (reference sequence). V was pared by 3 bases and J by 6 bases, with 12 bases between. DNA for the CDR3: TGCAGTGCTAGGGGGGACGGGACCAATGAGCAGTTCTTC. This encodes CSARGDGTNEQFF.

The chain has TRBV9 and TRBJ1-2, with 9 bases that match TRBD1. CDR1 is SGDLS, CDR2 YYNGEE, per germline. The CDR3 has 15 amino acids. J was trimmed by 5 bases and V by 0 bases; bases with no gene match: 5. Written as DNA, the CDR3 is TGTGCCAGCAGCGTAGTTGAAGGACAGGGGTATGGCTACACCTTC. As protein: CASSVVEGQGYGYTF. Full variable domain (outside the CDR3, taken from reference TRBV9 and TRBJ1-2): DSGVTQTPKHLITATGQRVTLRCSPRSGDLSVYWYQQSLDQGLQFLIQYYNGEERAKGNILERFSAQQFPDLHSELNLSSLELGDSALYFCASSVVEGQGYGYTFGSGTRLTVV.

The V gene is TRBV9, the J gene TRBJ1-4, with a possible D match to TRBD1 (6 bases). Between the trimmed V and J ends, which lost 0 bases and 6 bases, there was a span of 12 bases. Per the germline V gene, CDR1 is SGDLS and CDR2 is YYNGEE. The CDR3 has 15 amino acids. CDR3 DNA sequence: TGTGCCAGCAGCGTAGGAGGGGGAGTTGATGAAAAACTGTTTTTT. Its protein is CASSVGGGVDEKLFF.

The chain is built from TRBV20-1 and TRBJ2-5; maybe TRBD1 (6 bases). With 2 bases removed from V and 5 bases from J, the gap between germline ends came to 15 bases. The CDR3 extends over 14 amino acids. In germline, CDR1 is DFQATT, CDR2 SNEGSKA (reference sequence). CDR3 loop: CSARNREVFETQYF. The CDR3 DNA is TGCAGTGCTAGAAACAGGGAAGTATTTGAGACCCAGTACTTC.

The chain joins TRBV20-1 to TRBJ2-2, with 8 bases lining up with TRBD1. Germline values: CDR1 DFQATT, CDR2 SNEGSKA (reference sequence). The CDR3 loop spans 14 amino acids. V dropped 4 bases and J dropped 4; count of bases not matched to a gene: 5. This CDR3 is CSAKTGVGTGELFF. Here the CDR3 DNA reads TGCAGTGCTAAGACAGGGGTGGGCACCGGGGAGCTGTTTTTT.

V gene TRBV24-1 combines with J gene TRBJ2-7, with 12 bases aligning to TRBD1. Looked up from germline, CDR1 is KGHDR and CDR2 is SFDVKD. The V segment lost 4 bases and the J segment 5 bases; nucleotides outside the gene matches: 8. This CDR3 comprises 16 residues. CDR3 bases: TGTGCCACCAGTGACTCGGGACAGGGGGCGCGAGACGAGCAGTACTTC. Translated: CATSDSGQGARDEQYF.

V gene TRBV4-1 combines with J gene TRBJ2-7, with D possibly being TRBD2 (6 bases). V shed 1 base and J shed 3 bases, with 13 bases lying between them. CDR1 is MGHRA, CDR2 YSYEKL, per germline. The CDR3 spans 15 residues. The CDR3 DNA is TGCGCCAGCAGCCAAGGGGGGGAATTGGACTACGAGCAGTACTTC. It translates to CASSQGGELDYEQYF.

The chain is built from TRBV13 and TRBJ2-1, with D perhaps given as TRBD1 or TRBD2 (6 bases each). The CDR3 is 13 residues long. Per germline, CDR1 PRHDT and CDR2 FYEKMQ (reference sequence). Trimming left V 5 bases short and J 7 bases short, with 12 bases between. CDR3 residues: CASSERGANEQFF. The CDR3 coding sequence is TGTGCCAGCAGCGAGAGGGGGGCGAATGAGCAGTTCTTC.

The chain employs TRBV10-3 and TRBJ2-5; perhaps TRBD2 as D (6 bases). The CDR3 totals 16 residues. Trimming left V 0 bases short and J 7 bases short, with 18 bases between. From germline, CDR1 is ENHRY and CDR2 SYGVKD. The CDR3 DNA is TGTGCCATCAGTGAGTCTTGGGCTAGCGTACTCCGGACCCAGTACTTC. Translating gives CAISESWASVLRTQYF.

CDR3 nucleotide sequence: TGCGCCAGCAGCCACGGACTAGCGTCGGGCGAGCAGTACTTC. Its translation: CASSHGLASGEQYF. The V call is TRBV4-1, the J call TRBJ2-7; 9 positions match TRBD2. The ends lost 3 bases at V and 6 bases at J; junction bases unmatched: 6. CDR3 length: 14 amino acids. Germline CDR1 reads MGHRA; CDR2 reads YSYEKL.

V usage is TRBV9 and J usage is TRBJ2-2; TRBD1 aligns across 8 bases. Germline V gives CDR1 SGDLS, CDR2 YYNGEE. The CDR3 consists of 15 residues. Trimming took 5 bases from V and 5 from J; bases not matched to a gene: 8. CDR3 nucleotide sequence: TGTGCCAGCAGTGAGGACAGGGATGGGACCGGGGAGCTGTTTTTT. Its protein is CASSEDRDGTGELFF.

CDR3 protein: CASSTGTDNEQFF. In DNA form, the CDR3 reads TGTGCCAGTAGTACTGGGACGGACAATGAGCAGTTCTTC. The V and J genes are TRBV19 and TRBJ2-1; tentatively, D is TRBD1 or TRBD2 (5 bases each). V was trimmed by 4 bases and J by 5 bases, leaving 9 bases between them. The CDR3 covers 13 residues. Germline-derived CDR1 and CDR2 are LNHDA and SQIVND (reference sequence). The variable domain in full, completed from reference TRBV19 and TRBJ2-1, reads DGGITQSPKYLFRKEGQNVTLSCEQNLNHDAMYWYRQDPGQGLRLIYYSQIVNDFQKGDIAEGYSVSREKKESFPLTVTSAQKNPTAFYLCASSTGTDNEQFFGPGTRLTVL.

This chain joins TRBV7-3 and TRBJ2-1; tentatively, D is TRBD2 (6 bases). The CDR3 sequence is 14 residues long. The V gene lost 5 bases and the J gene lost 3 bases, with 11 bases spanning the gap. In germline, CDR1 is SGHTA, CDR2 FQGTGA. The CDR3 loop is CASSPGTDYNEQFF. The CDR3 DNA is TGTGCCAGCAGCCCCGGGACTGACTACAATGAGCAGTTCTTC.

This rearrangement joins TRBV3-1 to TRBJ2-5; 7 nucleotides agree with TRBD2. J was trimmed by 4 bases and V by 2 bases; bases with no gene match: 1. In germline, CDR1 is LGHDT, CDR2 YNNKEL (reference sequence). The length of the CDR3 is 13 residues. The CDR3 DNA reads as TGTGCCAGCAGCCAAACGGGGGGAGAGACCCAGTACTTC. This translates into CASSQTGGETQYF.